This T cell receptor beta chain was captured in a study of blood T cells in healthy people across ages. It was with a sample-barcoded 5' primer and a J-beta primer mix that a second PCR of about 6 to 12 cycles was run. Template switching added a 12-random-nucleotide identifier to every cDNA molecule. TCRdb itself ran the 5' RACE reads through MiXCR, one entry per CDR3 protein. Among approximately 350,000 distinct CDR3 sequences, approximately 52% were seen once, and the ten largest hold under 60%. This clonotype was counted a few times. Its specificity is unknown. Study observations and caveats: Per million T cells, the diversity of TCR beta decreased roughly linearly as age advanced. The study could not conclusively compare naive and antigen-experienced cells, given its unsorted PBMCs.

CDR3 length equals 15 residues. Trimming stripped 6 bases from V and 4 bases from J, with 15 bases between. Sequencing was done on a sample of blood. This rearrangement joins TRBV12-3 or TRBV12-4 to TRBJ1-4; a possible D gene is TRBD1 (6 bases). The TCR comes from a man between 60 and 70 years old in good health. The CDR3 region is CASSPPGVDNEKLFF. CDR3 DNA: TGTGCCAGCAGCCCTCCAGGGGTGGATAATGAAAAACTGTTTTTT.